This is a list of T cell receptor beta chains from one sample in a study of T-cell memory formation after mild COVID-19. One entry per CDR3 protein, called by TCRdb with MiXCR from the 5' RACE reads. In the table there are 560,000 or so distinct CDR3 sequences, roughly a sixth of which are singletons. The sequenced sample was PBMCs or a T cell subset sorted from them (not recorded which). The origin of the receptors is an adult woman who had mild COVID-19 (a few samples of this study predate the infection). Cell type and time point are not known. CDR3s include the opening cysteine and the closing phenylalanine or tryptophan. D genes are given only for firm matches. Rows may omit the clone size; those that give it use once, few, many or a size class.

clone size: few; J gene: TRBJ2-1; D gene: TRBD2; V gene: TRBV27; CDR3 protein: CASRPLLAGGPDEQFF; CDR3 DNA: TGTGCCAGCAGACCACTCCTAGCGGGGGGGCCGGATGAGCAGTTCTTC
clone size: -; J gene: TRBJ2-1; D gene: -; V gene: TRBV7-9; CDR3 protein: CASSLPILGEQFF; CDR3 DNA: TGTGCCAGCAGCTTACCAATACTAGGTGAGCAGTTCTTC
clone size: -; J gene: TRBJ2-2; D gene: -; V gene: TRBV3-1; CDR3 protein: CASTRRMNKAGELFF; CDR3 DNA: TGTGCCAGCACCCGTCGGATGAACAAGGCCGGGGAGCTGTTTTTT
clone size: few; J gene: TRBJ2-7; D gene: -; V gene: TRBV24-1; CDR3 protein: CATSDFGGGEQYF; CDR3 DNA: TGTGCCACCAGTGATTTTGGGGGTGGCGAGCAGTACTTC
clone size: once; J gene: TRBJ1-2; D gene: -; V gene: TRBV20-1; CDR3 protein: CSAIDPGNYGYTF; CDR3 DNA: TGCAGTGCTATAGATCCAGGGAACTATGGCTACACCTTC
clone size: -; J gene: TRBJ2-2; D gene: -; V gene: TRBV5-4; CDR3 protein: CASSTGDNTGELFF; CDR3 DNA: TGTGCCAGCAGCACTGGGGACAACACCGGGGAGCTGTTTTTT
clone size: few; J gene: TRBJ1-1; D gene: -; V gene: TRBV20-1; CDR3 protein: CSARDSSGQQNTEAFF; CDR3 DNA: TGCAGTGCTAGAGATTCGTCAGGACAGCAGAACACTGAAGCTTTCTTT
clone size: -; J gene: TRBJ2-5; D gene: TRBD2; V gene: TRBV4-3; CDR3 protein: CASSQVFAGVETQYF; CDR3 DNA: TGCGCCAGCAGCCAAGTTTTCGCGGGAGTGGAGACCCAGTACTTC
clone size: -; J gene: TRBJ2-5; D gene: TRBD2; V gene: TRBV3-1; CDR3 protein: CASSQAGVAGGQETQYF; CDR3 DNA: TGTGCCAGCAGCCAAGCTGGGGTAGCGGGGGGTCAAGAGACCCAGTACTTC
clone size: -; J gene: TRBJ1-2; D gene: TRBD1; V gene: TRBV6-2/TRBV6-3; CDR3 protein: CASSPGGPRTGSYGYTF; CDR3 DNA: TGTGCCAGCAGTCCGGGAGGTCCGAGGACAGGGAGCTATGGCTACACCTTC
clone size: -; J gene: TRBJ2-7; D gene: TRBD2; V gene: TRBV29-1; CDR3 protein: CSGRGAYEQYF; CDR3 DNA: TGCAGCGGCCGGGGGGCCTACGAGCAGTACTTC
clone size: few; J gene: TRBJ2-7; D gene: -; V gene: TRBV6-1; CDR3 protein: CASSDLVGGGDYEQYF; CDR3 DNA: TGTGCCAGCAGTGATTTGGTGGGAGGTGGGGACTACGAGCAGTACTTC
clone size: few; J gene: TRBJ1-1; D gene: -; V gene: TRBV7-2; CDR3 protein: CASSADLNTEAFF; CDR3 DNA: TGTGCCAGCAGCGCCGACTTGAACACTGAAGCTTTCTTT
clone size: -; J gene: TRBJ1-4; D gene: TRBD1; V gene: TRBV7-9; CDR3 protein: CASSEWGRGLSSEKLFF; CDR3 DNA: TGTGCCAGCAGCGAGTGGGGCAGGGGGCTGTCTAGTGAAAAACTGTTTTTT
clone size: many; J gene: TRBJ1-1; D gene: -; V gene: TRBV18; CDR3 protein: CASSTLNTEAFF; CDR3 DNA: TGTGCCAGCTCAACCTTGAACACTGAAGCTTTCTTT
clone size: -; J gene: TRBJ2-7; D gene: -; V gene: TRBV20-1; CDR3 protein: CSAPDPIEGTQYF; CDR3 DNA: TGCAGTGCCCCAGATCCAATAGAGGGGACTCAGTACTTC
clone size: few; J gene: TRBJ1-3; D gene: -; V gene: TRBV12-3/TRBV12-4; CDR3 protein: CASSLISPSGNTIYF; CDR3 DNA: TGTGCCAGCAGTTTAATATCCCCTTCTGGAAACACCATATATTTT